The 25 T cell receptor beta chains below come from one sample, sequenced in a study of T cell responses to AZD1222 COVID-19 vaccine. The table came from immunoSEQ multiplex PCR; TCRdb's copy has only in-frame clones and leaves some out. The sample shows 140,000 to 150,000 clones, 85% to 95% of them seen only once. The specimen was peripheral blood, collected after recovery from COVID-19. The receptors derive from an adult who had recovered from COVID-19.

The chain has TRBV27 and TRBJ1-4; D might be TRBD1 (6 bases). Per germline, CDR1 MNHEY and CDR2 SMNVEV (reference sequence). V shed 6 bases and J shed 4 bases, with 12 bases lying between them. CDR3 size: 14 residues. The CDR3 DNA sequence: TGTGCCAGCAGCCGTAGAGGGGGTAATGAAAAACTGTTTTTT. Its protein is CASSRRGGNEKLFF.

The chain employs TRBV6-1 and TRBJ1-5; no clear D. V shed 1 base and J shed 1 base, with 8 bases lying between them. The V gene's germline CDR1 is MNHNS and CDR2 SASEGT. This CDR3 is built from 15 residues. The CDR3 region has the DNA TGTGCCAGCAGTGAAGTTTCGACGAGCAATCAGCCCCAGCATTTT. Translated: CASSEVSTSNQPQHF.

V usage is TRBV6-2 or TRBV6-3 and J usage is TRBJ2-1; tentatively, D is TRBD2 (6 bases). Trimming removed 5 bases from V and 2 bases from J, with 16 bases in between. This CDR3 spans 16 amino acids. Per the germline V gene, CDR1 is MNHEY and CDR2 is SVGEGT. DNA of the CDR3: TGTGCCAGCAGTCCAGCGGGCGGGATCACCTACAATGAGCAGTTCTTC. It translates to CASSPAGGITYNEQFF.

CDR3 region: CATSDSSLAGESEQFF. For the CDR3, the DNA is TGTGCCACCAGTGATTCCTCACTAGCGGGAGAGAGTGAGCAGTTCTTC. V is TRBV24-1 and J is TRBJ2-1; the match to TRBD2 covers 11 bases. V trimming: 2 bases; J trimming: 9 bases; junction bases outside the gene matches: 8. Germline V gene sequence: CDR1 KGHDR, CDR2 SFDVKD. There are 16 residues in the CDR3.

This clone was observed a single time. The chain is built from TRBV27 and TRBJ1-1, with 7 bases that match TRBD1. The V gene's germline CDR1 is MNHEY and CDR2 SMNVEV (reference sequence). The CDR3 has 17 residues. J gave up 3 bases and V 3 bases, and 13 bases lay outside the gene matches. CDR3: CASSLSRPGGGDTEAFF. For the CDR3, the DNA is TGTGCCAGCAGTTTGAGTCGGCCAGGGGGAGGGGACACTGAAGCTTTCTTT.

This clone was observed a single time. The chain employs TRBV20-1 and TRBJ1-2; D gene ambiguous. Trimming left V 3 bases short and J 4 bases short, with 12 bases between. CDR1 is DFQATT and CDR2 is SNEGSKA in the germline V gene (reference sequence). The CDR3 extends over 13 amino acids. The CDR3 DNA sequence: TGCAGTGCTAGTATTGTGACGGCCTATGGCTACACCTTC. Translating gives CSASIVTAYGYTF.

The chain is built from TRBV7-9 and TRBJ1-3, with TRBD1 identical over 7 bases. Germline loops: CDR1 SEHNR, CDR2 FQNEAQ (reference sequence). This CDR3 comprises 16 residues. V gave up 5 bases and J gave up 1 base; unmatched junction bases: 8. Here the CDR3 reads CASSPQAGGSGNTIYF. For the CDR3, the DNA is TGTGCCAGCAGCCCCCAGGCAGGGGGATCTGGAAACACCATATATTTT.

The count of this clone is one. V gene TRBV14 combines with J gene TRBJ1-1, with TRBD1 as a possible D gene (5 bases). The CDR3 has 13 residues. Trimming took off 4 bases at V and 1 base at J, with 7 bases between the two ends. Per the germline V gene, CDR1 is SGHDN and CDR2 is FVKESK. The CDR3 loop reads CASSPRANTEAFF. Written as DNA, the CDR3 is TGTGCCAGCAGCCCCAGGGCGAACACTGAAGCTTTCTTT.

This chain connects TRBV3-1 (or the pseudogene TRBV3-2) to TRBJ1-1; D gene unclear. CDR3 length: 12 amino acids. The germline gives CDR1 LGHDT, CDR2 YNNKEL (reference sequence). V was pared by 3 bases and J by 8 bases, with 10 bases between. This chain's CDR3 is CASSHSGPEAFF. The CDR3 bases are TGTGCCAGCAGCCATTCAGGTCCCGAAGCTTTCTTT.

CDR3 sequence reads: CASSYLDRPGGQPQHF. The CDR3 DNA reads TGTGCCAGCAGTTACCTTGACCGGCCGGGGGGTCAGCCCCAGCATTTT. This chain connects TRBV6-2 or TRBV6-3 to TRBJ1-5, with D maybe TRBD1 (5 bases). The CDR3 is 16 residues long. Trimming stripped 2 bases from V and 6 bases from J, with 17 bases between. Germline lookup yields CDR1 MNHEY and CDR2 SVGEGT.

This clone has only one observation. The CDR3 spells CSVEKWGNRGQGNEQFF. The DNA of the CDR3 is TGCAGCGTTGAAAAGTGGGGGAACAGGGGGCAAGGCAATGAGCAGTTCTTC. This sequence joins TRBV29-1 and TRBJ2-1; 9 bases align to TRBD1. This CDR3 spans 17 amino acids. V trimming: 2 bases; J trimming: 6 bases; junction bases outside the gene matches: 14. The germline V gene has CDR1 SQVTM and CDR2 ANQGSEA.

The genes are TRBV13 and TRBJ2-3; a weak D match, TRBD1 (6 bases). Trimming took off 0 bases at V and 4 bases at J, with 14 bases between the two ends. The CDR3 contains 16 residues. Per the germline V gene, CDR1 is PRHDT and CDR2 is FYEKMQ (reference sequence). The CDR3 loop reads CASSLGTGFFPDTQYF. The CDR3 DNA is TGTGCCAGCAGCTTAGGCACAGGGTTTTTCCCAGATACGCAGTATTTT. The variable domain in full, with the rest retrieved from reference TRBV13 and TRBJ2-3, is AAGVIQSPRHLIKEKRETATLKCYPIPRHDTVYWYQQGPGQDPQFLISFYEKMQSDKGSIPDRFSAQQFSDYHSELNMSSLELGDSALYFCASSLGTGFFPDTQYFGPGTRLTVL.

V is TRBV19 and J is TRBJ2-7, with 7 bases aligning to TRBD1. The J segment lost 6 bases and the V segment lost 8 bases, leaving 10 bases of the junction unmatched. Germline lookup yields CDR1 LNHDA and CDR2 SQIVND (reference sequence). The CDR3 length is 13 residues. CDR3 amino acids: CASSTGFTTEQYF. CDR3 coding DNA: TGTGCCAGTTCGACAGGGTTCACCACCGAGCAGTACTTC.

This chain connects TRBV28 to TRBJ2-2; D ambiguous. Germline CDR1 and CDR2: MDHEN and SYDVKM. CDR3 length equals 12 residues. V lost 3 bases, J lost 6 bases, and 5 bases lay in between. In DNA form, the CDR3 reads TGTGCCAGCAGTTTTGTCCCCGGGGAGCTGTTTTTT. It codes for CASSFVPGELFF.

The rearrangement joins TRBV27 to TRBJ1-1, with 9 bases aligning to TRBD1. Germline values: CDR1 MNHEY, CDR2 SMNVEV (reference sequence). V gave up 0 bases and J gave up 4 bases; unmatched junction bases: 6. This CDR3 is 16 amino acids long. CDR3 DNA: TGTGCCAGCAGTTTATCGGGACAGGGAGGGGGCACTGAAGCTTTCTTT. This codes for CASSLSGQGGGTEAFF.

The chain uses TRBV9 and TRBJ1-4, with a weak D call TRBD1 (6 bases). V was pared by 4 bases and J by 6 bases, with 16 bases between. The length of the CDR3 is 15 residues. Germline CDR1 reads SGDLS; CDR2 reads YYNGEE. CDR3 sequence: CASSFRQAPDEKLFF. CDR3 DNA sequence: TGTGCCAGCAGCTTCCGACAGGCGCCGGATGAAAAACTGTTTTTT.

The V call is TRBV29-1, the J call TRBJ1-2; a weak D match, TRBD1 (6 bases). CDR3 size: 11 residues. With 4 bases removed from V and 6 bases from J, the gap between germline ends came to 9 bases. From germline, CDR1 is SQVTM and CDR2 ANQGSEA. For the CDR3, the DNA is TGCAGCGTTGGACAGGAGGATGGCTACACCTTC. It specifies CSVGQEDGYTF.

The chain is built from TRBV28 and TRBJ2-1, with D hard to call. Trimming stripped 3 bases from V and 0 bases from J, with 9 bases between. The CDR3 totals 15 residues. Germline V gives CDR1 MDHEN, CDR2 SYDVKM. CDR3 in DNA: TGTGCCAGCAGTTTTATTGGTAGCTCCTACAATGAGCAGTTCTTC. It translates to CASSFIGSSYNEQFF. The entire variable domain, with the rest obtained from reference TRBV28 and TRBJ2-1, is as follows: DVKVTQSSRYLVKRTGEKVFLECVQDMDHENMFWYRQDPGLGLRLIYFSYDVKMKEKGDIPEGYSVSREKKERFSLILESASTNQTSMYLCASSFIGSSYNEQFFGPGTRLTVL.

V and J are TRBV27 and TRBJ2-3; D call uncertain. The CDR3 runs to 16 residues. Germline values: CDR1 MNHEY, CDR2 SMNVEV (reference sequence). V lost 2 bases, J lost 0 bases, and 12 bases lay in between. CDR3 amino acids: CASSLDVLRSTDTQYF. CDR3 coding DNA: TGTGCCAGCAGTTTAGATGTACTCAGGAGCACAGATACGCAGTATTTT.

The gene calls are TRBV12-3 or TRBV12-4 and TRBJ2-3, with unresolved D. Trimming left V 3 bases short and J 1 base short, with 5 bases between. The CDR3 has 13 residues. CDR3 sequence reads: CASSFSGTDTQYF. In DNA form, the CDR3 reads TGTGCCAGCAGTTTTTCTGGCACAGATACGCAGTATTTT.

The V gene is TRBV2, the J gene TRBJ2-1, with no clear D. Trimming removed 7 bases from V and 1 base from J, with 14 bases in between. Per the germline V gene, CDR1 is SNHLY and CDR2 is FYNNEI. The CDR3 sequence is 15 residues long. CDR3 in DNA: TGTGCCAGCACCTTGGGGATTGGGTCCTACAATGAGCAGTTCTTC. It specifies CASTLGIGSYNEQFF.

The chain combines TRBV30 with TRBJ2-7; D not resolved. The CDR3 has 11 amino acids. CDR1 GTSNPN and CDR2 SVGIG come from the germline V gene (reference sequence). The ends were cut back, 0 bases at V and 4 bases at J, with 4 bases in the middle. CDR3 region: CAWSVFYEQYF. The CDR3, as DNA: TGTGCCTGGAGTGTTTTTTACGAGCAGTACTTC. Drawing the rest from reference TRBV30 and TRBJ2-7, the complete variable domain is SQTIHQWPATLVQPVGSPLSLECTVEGTSNPNLYWYRQAAGRGLQLLFYSVGIGQISSEVPQNLSASRPQDRQFILSSKKLLLSDSGFYLCAWSVFYEQYFGPGTRLTVT.

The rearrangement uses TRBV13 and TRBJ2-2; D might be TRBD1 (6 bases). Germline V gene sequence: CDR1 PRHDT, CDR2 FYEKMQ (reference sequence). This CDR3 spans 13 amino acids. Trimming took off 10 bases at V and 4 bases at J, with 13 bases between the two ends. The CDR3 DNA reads TGTGCCACCCGACAGGCTAGCACCGGGGAGCTGTTTTTT. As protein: CATRQASTGELFF.

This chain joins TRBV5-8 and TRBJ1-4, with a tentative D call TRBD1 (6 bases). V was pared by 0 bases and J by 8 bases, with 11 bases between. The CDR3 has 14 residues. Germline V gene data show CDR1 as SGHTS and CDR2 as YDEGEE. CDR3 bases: TGTGCCAGCAGCTTGGTCAGGGGCGGGGAAAAACTGTTTTTT. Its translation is CASSLVRGGEKLFF. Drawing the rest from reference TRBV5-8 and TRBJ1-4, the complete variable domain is EAGVTQSPTHLIKTRGQQATLRCSPISGHTSVYWYQQALGLGLQFLLWYDEGEERNRGNFPPRFSGRQFPNYSSELNVNALELEDSALYLCASSLVRGGEKLFFGSGTQLSVL.

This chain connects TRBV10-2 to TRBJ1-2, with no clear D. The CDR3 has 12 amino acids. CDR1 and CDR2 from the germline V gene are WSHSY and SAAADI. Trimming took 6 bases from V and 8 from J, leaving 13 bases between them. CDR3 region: CASRRFGVGYTF. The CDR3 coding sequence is TGCGCCAGCAGAAGGTTTGGGGTAGGCTACACCTTC.